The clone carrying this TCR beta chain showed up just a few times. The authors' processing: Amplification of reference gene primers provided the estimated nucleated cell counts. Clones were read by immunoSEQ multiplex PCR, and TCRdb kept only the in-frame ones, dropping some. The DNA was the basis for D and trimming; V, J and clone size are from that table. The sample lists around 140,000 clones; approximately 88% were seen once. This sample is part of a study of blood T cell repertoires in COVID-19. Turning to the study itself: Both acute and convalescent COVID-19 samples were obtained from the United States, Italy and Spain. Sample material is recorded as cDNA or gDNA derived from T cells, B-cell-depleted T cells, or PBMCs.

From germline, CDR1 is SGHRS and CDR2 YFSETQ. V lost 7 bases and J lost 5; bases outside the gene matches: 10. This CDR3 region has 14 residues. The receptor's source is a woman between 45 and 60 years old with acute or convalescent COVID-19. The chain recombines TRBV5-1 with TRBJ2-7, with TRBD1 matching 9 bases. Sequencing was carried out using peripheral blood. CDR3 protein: CASRSGTGRDEQYF. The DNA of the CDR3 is TGCGCCAGCCGGTCGGGGACAGGGAGGGACGAGCAGTACTTC. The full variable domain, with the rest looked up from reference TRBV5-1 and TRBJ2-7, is KAGVTQTPRYLIKTRGQQVTLSCSPISGHRSVSWYQQTPGQGLQFLFEYFSETQRNKGNFPGRFSGRQFSNSRSEMNVSTLELGDSALYLCASRSGTGRDEQYFGPGTRLTVT.